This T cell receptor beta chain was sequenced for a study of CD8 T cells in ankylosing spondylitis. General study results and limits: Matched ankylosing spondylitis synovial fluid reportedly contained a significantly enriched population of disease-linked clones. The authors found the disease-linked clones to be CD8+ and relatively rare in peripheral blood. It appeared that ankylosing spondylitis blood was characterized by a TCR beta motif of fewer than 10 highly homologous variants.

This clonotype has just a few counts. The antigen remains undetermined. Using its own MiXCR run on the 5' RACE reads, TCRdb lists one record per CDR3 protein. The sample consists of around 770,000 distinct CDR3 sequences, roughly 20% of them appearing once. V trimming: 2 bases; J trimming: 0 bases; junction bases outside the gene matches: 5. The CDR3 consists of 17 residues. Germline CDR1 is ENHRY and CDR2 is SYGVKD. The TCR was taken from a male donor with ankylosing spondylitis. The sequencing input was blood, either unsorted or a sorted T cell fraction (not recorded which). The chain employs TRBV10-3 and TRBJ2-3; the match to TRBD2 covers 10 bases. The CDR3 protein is CAISEGQTSGSTDTQYF. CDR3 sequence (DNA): TGTGCCATCAGTGAGGGACAGACTAGCGGGAGCACAGATACGCAGTATTTT.